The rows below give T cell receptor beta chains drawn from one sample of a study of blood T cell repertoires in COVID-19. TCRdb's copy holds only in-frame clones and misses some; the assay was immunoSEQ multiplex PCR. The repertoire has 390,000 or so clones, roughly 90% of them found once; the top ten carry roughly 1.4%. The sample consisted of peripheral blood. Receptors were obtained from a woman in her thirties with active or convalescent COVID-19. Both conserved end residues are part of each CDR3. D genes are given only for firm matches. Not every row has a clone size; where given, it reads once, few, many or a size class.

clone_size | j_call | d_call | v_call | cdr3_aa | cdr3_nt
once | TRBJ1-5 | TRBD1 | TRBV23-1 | CASADRGLIQRHQPQHF | TGCGCCAGCGCGGACAGGGGGCTGATTCAGAGGCATCAGCCCCAGCATTTT
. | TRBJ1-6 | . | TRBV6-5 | CASMTVQQNNSPLHF | TGTGCCAGCATGACAGTGCAGCAGAATAATTCACCCCTCCACTTT
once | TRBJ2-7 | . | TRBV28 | CASSLPGTTYEQYF | TGTGCCAGCAGTTTACCGGGAACGACCTACGAGCAGTACTTC
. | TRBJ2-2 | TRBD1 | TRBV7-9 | CASSPWTGGRTGELFF | TGTGCCAGCAGCCCCTGGACAGGGGGACGGACCGGGGAGCTGTTTTTT
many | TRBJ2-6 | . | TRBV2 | CASRLQGLGANVLTF | TGTGCCAGCAGACTACAGGGCCTTGGGGCCAACGTCCTGACTTTC
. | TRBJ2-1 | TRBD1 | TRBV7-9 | CASSRTGGEQFF | TGTGCCAGCAGCCGCACAGGGGGTGAGCAGTTCTTC
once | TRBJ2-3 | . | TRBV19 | CASSIAPRQASTDTQYF | TGTGCCAGTAGTATAGCCCCTCGACAGGCGAGCACAGATACGCAGTATTTT
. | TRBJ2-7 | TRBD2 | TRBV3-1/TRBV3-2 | CASSHGLLSSGSSYEQYF | TGTGCCAGCAGCCACGGACTCCTCTCTAGCGGGAGCTCCTACGAGCAGTACTTC
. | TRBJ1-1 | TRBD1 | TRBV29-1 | CSVGRGTGAEAFF | TGCAGCGTTGGACGCGGGACAGGGGCTGAAGCTTTCTTT
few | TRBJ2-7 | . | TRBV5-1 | CASSLMDSTYEQYF | TGCGCCAGCAGCTTGATGGACTCGACCTACGAGCAGTACTTC
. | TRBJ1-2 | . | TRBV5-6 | CASSPSLQGNYGYTF | TGTGCCAGCAGCCCATCCCTACAGGGAAACTATGGCTACACCTTC
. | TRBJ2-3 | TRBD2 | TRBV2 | CASSRTSGITDTQYF | TGTGCCAGCAGCAGGACTAGCGGGATCACAGATACGCAGTATTTT
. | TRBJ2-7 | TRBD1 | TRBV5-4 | CASSLGDRGTSYEQYF | TGTGCCAGCAGCTTGGGCGACAGGGGAACTTCCTACGAGCAGTACTTC
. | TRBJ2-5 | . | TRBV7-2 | CASSLGGSGGETQYF | TGTGCCAGCAGCTTAGGTGGTAGCGGAGGGGAGACCCAGTACTTC
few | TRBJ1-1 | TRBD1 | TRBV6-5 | CASRITGGADTEAFF | TGTGCCAGCAGGATCACAGGGGGCGCGGACACTGAAGCTTTCTTT
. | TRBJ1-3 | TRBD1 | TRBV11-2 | CASSLGTGNSGNTIYF | TGTGCCAGCAGCTTGGGGACAGGCAACTCTGGAAACACCATATATTTT
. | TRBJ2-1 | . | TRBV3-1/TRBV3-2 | CASSQDWEIEQFF | TGTGCCAGCAGCCAAGATTGGGAGATTGAGCAGTTCTTC
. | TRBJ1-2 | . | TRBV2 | CASSESDYGYTF | TGTGCCAGCAGTGAATCGGACTATGGCTACACCTTC
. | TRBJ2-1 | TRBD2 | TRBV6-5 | CASSRLAGDNEQFF | TGTGCCAGCAGCAGACTAGCGGGAGACAATGAGCAGTTCTTC
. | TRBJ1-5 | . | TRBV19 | CASTSVGDSNQPQHF | TGTGCCAGTACCTCCGTAGGGGATAGCAATCAGCCCCAGCATTTT
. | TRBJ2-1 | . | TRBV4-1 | CASSALEGAEQFF | TGCGCCAGCAGCGCCCTAGAAGGGGCTGAGCAGTTCTTC
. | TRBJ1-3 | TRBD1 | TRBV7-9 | CASSTRDSSGNTIYF | TGTGCCAGCAGCACCCGGGACAGCTCTGGAAACACCATATATTTT
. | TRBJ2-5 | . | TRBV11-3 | CASSFPYGTQYF | TGTGCCAGCAGCTTCCCGTACGGGACCCAGTACTTC
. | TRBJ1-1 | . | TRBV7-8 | CASSPITVNTEAFF | TGTGCCAGCAGCCCGATAACAGTGAACACTGAAGCTTTCTTT
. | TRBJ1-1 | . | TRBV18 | CASSPNRVGTEAFF | TGTGCCAGCTCACCGAACCGGGTGGGCACTGAAGCTTTCTTT
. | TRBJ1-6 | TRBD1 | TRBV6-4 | CASSDSGTGVNSPLHF | TGTGCCAGCAGTGACTCCGGGACAGGGGTTAATTCACCCCTCCACTTT
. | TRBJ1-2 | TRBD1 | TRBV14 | CASSHPTGPSGYTF | TGTGCCAGCAGCCATCCGACAGGGCCCTCGGGCTACACCTTC
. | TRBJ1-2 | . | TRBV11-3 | CASSSFQGFGYGYTF | TGTGCCAGCAGCTCCTTTCAGGGCTTCGGCTATGGCTACACCTTC
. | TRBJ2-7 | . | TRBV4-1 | CASSQGHDSYEQYF | TGCGCCAGCAGCCAAGGTCATGACAGCTACGAGCAGTACTTC
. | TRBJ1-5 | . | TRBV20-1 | CSASFGGTGPQHF | TGCAGTGCTAGTTTCGGGGGGACGGGGCCCCAGCATTTT
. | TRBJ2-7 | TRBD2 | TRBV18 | CASSPSLTSQLTYEQYF | TGTGCCAGCTCACCCTCCTTGACTAGCCAATTAACCTACGAGCAGTACTTC
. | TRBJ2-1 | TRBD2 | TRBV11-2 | CASSLEFLTGGNNEQFF | TGTGCCAGCAGCTTAGAATTTCTGACGGGAGGCAATAATGAGCAGTTCTTC
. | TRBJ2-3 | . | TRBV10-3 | CASGGSAGADTQYF | TGTGCCAGCGGAGGCTCTGCGGGTGCAGATACGCAGTATTTT
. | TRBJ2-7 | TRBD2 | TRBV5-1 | CASSSLAGTYEQYF | TGCGCCAGCAGCTCCCTAGCGGGAACCTACGAGCAGTACTTC
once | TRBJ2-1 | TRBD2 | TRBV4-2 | CASSLGGTSGYNEQFF | TGTGCCAGCAGCCTAGGCGGGACTAGCGGGTACAATGAGCAGTTCTTC
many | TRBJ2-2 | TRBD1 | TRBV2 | CAIGTDTGELFF | TGTGCCATCGGGACAGATACCGGGGAGCTGTTTTTT
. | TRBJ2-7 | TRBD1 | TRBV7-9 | CASSYGTGRRNEQYF | TGTGCCAGCAGCTACGGGACAGGCCGGCGCAACGAGCAGTACTTC
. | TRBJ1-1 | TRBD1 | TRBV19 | CASRETGANTEAFF | TGTGCCAGTAGAGAGACAGGGGCAAACACTGAAGCTTTCTTT
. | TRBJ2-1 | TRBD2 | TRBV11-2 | CASSSGVAGGGEQFF | TGTGCCAGCAGCTCCGGAGTAGCGGGGGGCGGTGAGCAGTTCTTC
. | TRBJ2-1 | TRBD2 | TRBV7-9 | CASKLASSYNEQFF | TGTGCCAGTAAACTAGCGTCATCCTACAATGAGCAGTTCTTC
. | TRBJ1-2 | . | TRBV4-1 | CASSQEDSFLNYGYTF | TGCGCCAGCAGCCAAGAGGACAGCTTCCTTAACTATGGCTACACCTTC
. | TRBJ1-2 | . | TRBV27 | CASSRLTASLSYGYTF | TGTGCCAGCAGCCGCTTGACAGCAAGTCTTAGCTATGGCTACACCTTC
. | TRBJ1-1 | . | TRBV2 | CASSGLLPSDTEAFF | TGTGCCAGCAGTGGGTTACTGCCCTCCGACACTGAAGCTTTCTTT
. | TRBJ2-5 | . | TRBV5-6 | CASSLGTKTQYF | TGTGCCAGCAGCTTGGGTACTAAGACCCAGTACTTC
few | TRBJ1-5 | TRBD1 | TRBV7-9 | CASSLGTGDSQPQHF | TGTGCCAGCAGCTTAGGTACAGGGGACAGTCAGCCCCAGCATTTT
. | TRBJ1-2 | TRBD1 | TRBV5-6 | CASIRTGADYGYTF | TGTGCCAGCATCCGGACAGGGGCGGACTATGGCTACACCTTC
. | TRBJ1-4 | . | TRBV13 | CASSLARQAQRLFF | TGTGCCAGCAGCTTAGCCCGACAGGCCCAGAGACTGTTTTTT
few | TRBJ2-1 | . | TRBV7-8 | CASSSLARQTEQFF | TGTGCCAGCAGCTCACTTGCAAGACAGACGGAGCAGTTCTTC
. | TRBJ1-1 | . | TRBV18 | CASSLANGGTEAFF | TGTGCCAGCTCCTTAGCAAATGGTGGCACTGAAGCTTTCTTT
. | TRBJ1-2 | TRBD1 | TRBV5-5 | CASTPLGQGANYGYTF | TGTGCCAGCACCCCTCTTGGGCAGGGGGCAAACTATGGCTACACCTTC
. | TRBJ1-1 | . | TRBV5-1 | CASSTTPNTEAFF | TGCGCCAGCAGTACTACACCAAACACTGAAGCTTTCTTT
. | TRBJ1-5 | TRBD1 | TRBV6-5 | CASTGGWQPQHF | TGTGCCAGCACAGGGGGATGGCAGCCCCAGCATTTT
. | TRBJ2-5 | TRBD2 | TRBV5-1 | CASSTSGGEETQYF | TGCGCCAGCAGCACTAGCGGAGGAGAGGAGACCCAGTACTTC
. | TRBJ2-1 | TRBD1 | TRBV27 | CASSRQGFYNEQFF | TGTGCCAGCAGTCGACAGGGTTTCTACAATGAGCAGTTCTTC
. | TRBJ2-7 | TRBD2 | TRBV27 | CASSLSGGYEQYF | TGTGCCAGCAGTTTATCGGGGGGGTACGAGCAGTACTTC